These 32 T cell receptor beta chains originate from one sample sequenced in a study of blood T cells in healthy people across ages. Next came a second PCR, run for about 7 to 12 cycles, which used a sample-barcoded 5' primer along with a J-beta primer mix. TCRdb reprocessed the 5' RACE reads via MiXCR and lists one record per CDR3 protein. The sample lists fewer than 1,200,000 distinct CDR3 sequences; under 30% were seen once. These data are also associated with another study on T cells of mothers and their children.

Specimen: blood. The receptors here all came from a girl aged 2-9 years in good health.

This clonotype was counted between two and nine times. This chain links TRBV7-9 with TRBJ2-5; 7 nucleotides line up with TRBD2. This CDR3 is built from 16 residues. Trimming removed 5 bases from V and 5 bases from J; junction bases left unmatched: 14. The germline V gene has CDR1 SEHNR and CDR2 FQNEAQ (reference sequence). For the CDR3, the DNA is TGTGCCAGCAGCCTGTCGTGGGTTAGGGGAGGGGAGACCCAGTACTTC. Its translation: CASSLSWVRGGETQYF.

The J gene is TRBJ1-1, the V gene TRBV11-1; D unclear. V was trimmed by 5 bases and J by 1 base, leaving 11 bases between them. Per the germline V gene, CDR1 is SGHAT and CDR2 is FQDESV (reference sequence). The CDR3 is 14 amino acids. In DNA form, the CDR3 reads TGTGCCAGCAGCGCCGGGGAGTCGAACACTGAAGCTTTCTTT. It specifies CASSAGESNTEAFF.

In nucleotides, the CDR3 is TGTGCCAGCAGTTTGCGGACTCGCCGGGAGCTGTTTTTT. As protein: CASSLRTRRELFF. The gene calls are TRBV12-3 or TRBV12-4 and TRBJ2-2, with a possible D match to TRBD2 (5 bases). CDR3 size: 13 residues. V gave up 3 bases and J gave up 9 bases, with 11 bases separating them.

V gene TRBV3-1 combines with J gene TRBJ1-2; D possibly corresponds to TRBD1 (5 bases). Germline V lookup: CDR1 LGHDT, CDR2 YNNKEL (reference sequence). The CDR3 runs to 14 residues. V was trimmed by 3 bases and J by 4 bases, leaving 12 bases between them. The CDR3 nucleotides are TGTGCCAGCAGCCAGGATGACAGAAGCTATGGCTACACCTTC. This gives the protein CASSQDDRSYGYTF.

This clonotype was detected a few times. The chain carries TRBV5-6 and TRBJ1-2, with D possibly matching TRBD1 (5 bases). Germline loops: CDR1 SGHDT, CDR2 YYEEEE. The CDR3 is 13 amino acids. Trimming removed 3 bases from V and 6 bases from J, with 12 bases in between. For the CDR3, the DNA is TGTGCCAGCAGCTCGCAGGGCATCGATGGCTACACCTTC. Its translation: CASSSQGIDGYTF.

A note on this clonotype: A read error may account for a junction end that differs from germline. The chain joins TRBV7-7 to TRBJ2-1; 13 bases map to TRBD2. The DNA end is more similar to TRBJ2-5, so the J call may be wrong. The V gene's germline CDR1 is SSHAT and CDR2 FNYEAQ (reference sequence). This CDR3 is 18 amino acids long. The CDR3 coding sequence is TGTGCTAGCAGTCAAGGACTAGCGGGGGTAATAGACCAAGAGACCCAGTACTTC. Its protein is CASSQGLAGVIDQETQYF.

This chain joins TRBV4-1 and TRBJ2-5, with D perhaps matching TRBD1 (6 bases). The V end was cut by 1 base, the J end by 5 bases, with 14 bases between. The germline V gene has CDR1 MGHRA and CDR2 YSYEKL. The CDR3 has 15 residues. CDR3 loop: CASSQAQGIFETQYF. The DNA of the CDR3 is TGCGCCAGCAGCCAAGCCCAGGGGATCTTCGAGACCCAGTACTTC.

The J gene is TRBJ2-1, the V gene TRBV12-3 or TRBV12-4; D gene ambiguous. The J call is in doubt because the DNA end fits TRBJ2-5 better. This CDR3 is built from 11 residues. The CDR3: CASAYQETQYF. The CDR3 nucleotides read TGTGCCAGCGCCTACCAAGAGACCCAGTACTTC.

The chain combines TRBV5-5 with TRBJ2-1, with D tentatively TRBD2 (5 bases). V was pared by 0 bases and J by 9 bases, with 10 bases between. Germline V gives CDR1 SGHKS, CDR2 YYEKEE (reference sequence). The CDR3 is 13 residues long. The chain's CDR3 is CASSLAGFGEQFF. CDR3 bases: TGTGCCAGCAGCTTGGCGGGGTTTGGTGAGCAGTTCTTC. The full variable domain, rest sourced from reference TRBV5-5 and TRBJ2-1, is DAGVTQSPTHLIKTRGQQVTLRCSPISGHKSVSWYQQVLGQGPQFIFQYYEKEERGRGNFPDRFSARQFPNYSSELNVNALLLGDSALYLCASSLAGFGEQFFGPGTRLTVL.

The chain carries TRBV12-3 or TRBV12-4 and TRBJ2-5; perhaps TRBD2 as D (6 bases). Trimming shortened V by 11 bases and J by 5 bases, and 12 bases separated the two germline ends. The CDR3 consists of 11 residues. CDR3 sequence: CACLAHETQYF. The CDR3 DNA reads TGTGCCTGCCTAGCGCATGAGACCCAGTACTTC.

J is TRBJ2-5 and V is TRBV29-1; 10 positions agree with TRBD1. Per germline, CDR1 SQVTM and CDR2 ANQGSEA. CDR3 length: 14 residues. The ends lost 7 bases at V and 5 bases at J; junction bases unmatched: 10. Here the CDR3 reads CSASRDRGMETQYF. CDR3 nucleotide sequence: TGCAGCGCCTCCCGGGACAGGGGTATGGAGACCCAGTACTTC.

There are a few counts of this clonotype. The rearrangement joins TRBV15 to TRBJ1-2, with D maybe TRBD1 (6 bases). V was trimmed by 1 base and J by 8 bases, leaving 11 bases between them. Germline V gene data show CDR1 as LNHNV and CDR2 as YYDKDF (reference sequence). CDR3 length equals 13 residues. The CDR3 reads CATSRARGRGYTF. CDR3 DNA sequence: TGTGCCACCAGCAGAGCCAGGGGTAGAGGCTACACCTTC. Variable domain in full (rest from reference TRBV15 and TRBJ1-2): DAMVIQNPRYQVTQFGKPVTLSCSQTLNHNVMYWYQQKSSQAPKLLFHYYDKDFNNEADTPDNFQSRRPNTSFCFLDIRSPGLGDTAMYLCATSRARGRGYTFGSGTRLTVV.

This clonotype was seen only a few times. V usage is TRBV5-1 and J usage is TRBJ2-1; 10 positions match TRBD2. The V gene's germline CDR1 is SGHRS and CDR2 YFSETQ. V was pared by 2 bases and J by 7 bases, with 15 bases of the junction left unmatched. The CDR3 has 18 amino acids. The CDR3 DNA follows: TGCGCCAGCAGCTTATCCGATCGCGCTAGCGGGGGTTGGAATGAGCAGTTCTTC. Its protein product is CASSLSDRASGGWNEQFF.

This clonotype appeared many times. The V gene is TRBV5-8, the J gene TRBJ2-5; D gene unclear. The CDR3 extends over 14 amino acids. The ends were cut back, 0 bases at V and 5 bases at J, with 11 bases in the middle. The germline V gene has CDR1 SGHTS and CDR2 YDEGEE. The CDR3 spells CASSLEAKRETQYF. CDR3 sequence (DNA): TGTGCCAGCAGCTTGGAAGCCAAAAGGGAGACCCAGTACTTC.

Only one count was recorded for this clonotype. V usage is TRBV9 and J usage is TRBJ2-1, with no clear D. V lost 4 bases to trimming and J lost 10 bases, with 21 bases between them. In germline, CDR1 is SGDLS, CDR2 YYNGEE. CDR3 length: 15 amino acids. CDR3 bases: TGTGCCAGCAGCCGAGACGACAACTCAGGCGAGGAGCAGTTCTTC. This translates into CASSRDDNSGEEQFF.

The chain combines TRBV20-1 with TRBJ1-5; D is ambiguous. Germline V gene data show CDR1 as DFQATT and CDR2 as SNEGSKA (reference sequence). This CDR3 is built from 12 residues. Trimming cost V 3 bases and J 7 bases, with 10 bases left between them. The CDR3 reads CSASKGVQPQHF. The CDR3 region has the DNA TGCAGTGCTAGTAAGGGAGTCCAGCCCCAGCATTTT.

The chain carries TRBV5-1 and TRBJ2-1; tentatively, D is TRBD1 (5 bases). This CDR3 region has 14 residues. V lost 4 bases and J lost 9, with 17 bases in between. Germline V lookup: CDR1 SGHRS, CDR2 YFSETQ. DNA for the CDR3: TGCGCCAGCAGCCACGGGCAGGGTTCGGGTGAGCAGTTCTTC. It translates to CASSHGQGSGEQFF.

The chain links TRBV7-9 to TRBJ1-5; D is ambiguous. Germline loops: CDR1 SEHNR, CDR2 FQNEAQ (reference sequence). Trimming stripped 5 bases from V and 5 bases from J, with 7 bases between. This CDR3 comprises 12 residues. The CDR3 coding sequence is TGTGCCAGCAGCCCCGTCGATCAGCCCCAGCATTTT. Its protein product is CASSPVDQPQHF.

The chain carries TRBV28 and TRBJ1-4; D unresolved. CDR3 length: 10 amino acids. CDR1 and CDR2 (germline): MDHEN, SYDVKM. Trimming removed 8 bases at V and 4 bases at J, with 2 bases between. CDR3 region: CASYNEKLFF. CDR3 bases: TGTGCCAGCTATAATGAAAAACTGTTTTTT.

The chain links TRBV3-1 to TRBJ1-1; tentative D call: TRBD1 (5 bases). With 4 bases removed from V and 5 bases from J, the gap between germline ends came to 11 bases. This CDR3 has 13 amino acids. CDR1 and CDR2 (germline): LGHDT, YNNKEL (reference sequence). The CDR3, as DNA: TGTGCCAGCAGCCGATTGTGGGGGACTGAAGCTTTCTTT. Protein product: CASSRLWGTEAFF.

A few counts support this clonotype. At one of its ends the junction is not consistent with the germline gene, which may arise from a read error. V and J are TRBV7-7 and TRBJ2-1; D uncertain. Germline V lookup: CDR1 SSHAT, CDR2 FNYEAQ (reference sequence). This CDR3 has 15 residues. The CDR3 DNA sequence: TGTGCTAGCAGCCCTGACACGAACTCCTACAATGAGCAGTTCTTC. This translates into CASSPDTNSYNEQFF. Variable domain in full (rest from reference TRBV7-7 and TRBJ2-1): GAGVSQSPRYKVTKRGQDVTLRCDPISSHATLYWYQQALGQGPEFLTYFNYEAQPDKSGLPSDRFSAERPEGSISTLTIQRTEQRDSAMYRCASSPDTNSYNEQFFGPGTRLTVL.

The chain recombines TRBV7-8 with TRBJ1-2; D is unresolved. V lost 8 bases and J 0 bases, leaving 19 bases between the germline ends. Germline CDR1 reads SGHVS; CDR2 reads FQNEAQ. The CDR3 loop spans 16 amino acids. The CDR3 region is CASPLYYETANYGYTF. The CDR3 bases are TGTGCCAGCCCCCTCTACTATGAAACAGCTAACTATGGCTACACCTTC.

This clonotype was detected only a few times. The rearrangement links TRBV7-6 to TRBJ1-3; TRBD1 matches at 8 bases. The germline V gene encodes CDR1 SGHVS and CDR2 FNYEAQ. J lost 0 bases, V lost 4 bases, and 11 bases had no gene match. The CDR3 sequence is 18 residues long. For the CDR3, the DNA is TGTGCCAGCAGCTGGGACAGGTCCGAAAATACCTCTGGAAACACCATATATTTT. Translated, it gives CASSWDRSENTSGNTIYF.

The chain uses TRBV27 and TRBJ1-1; D unresolved. Germline V gene lookup returns CDR1 MNHEY and CDR2 SMNVEV (reference sequence). This CDR3 has 15 amino acids. Trimming left V 8 bases short and J 10 bases short, with 26 bases between. The CDR3 protein is CASSIPPGLGGVAFF. CDR3 coding DNA: TGTGCCAGCTCCATTCCCCCGGGCCTCGGTGGGGTAGCTTTCTTT.

This clonotype was recorded at least ten times. The J gene is TRBJ2-7, the V gene TRBV20-1; TRBD2 aligns across 13 bases. The CDR3 consists of 15 residues. V trimming: 4 bases; J trimming: 2 bases; junction bases outside the gene matches: 5. Germline CDR1 reads DFQATT; CDR2 reads SNEGSKA (reference sequence). CDR3 residues: CSAILGTSGTYEQYF. As DNA, the CDR3 is TGCAGTGCTATTCTCGGGACTAGCGGGACCTACGAGCAGTACTTC.

This chain links TRBV5-1 with TRBJ2-5; D is possibly TRBD2 (7 bases). The CDR3 consists of 15 residues. Between the trimmed V and J ends, which lost 7 bases and 0 bases, there was a span of 16 bases. Germline V gene data show CDR1 as SGHRS and CDR2 as YFSETQ. The CDR3 is CASARDGGHQETQYF. DNA for the CDR3: TGCGCCAGCGCACGCGACGGGGGGCACCAAGAGACCCAGTACTTC.

This clonotype was recorded a few times. V is TRBV29-1 and J is TRBJ2-1; no reliable D call. This CDR3 contains 15 residues. V was trimmed by 4 bases and J by 5 bases, leaving 18 bases between them. Germline-derived CDR1 and CDR2 are SQVTM and ANQGSEA. CDR3 protein: CSVAKGVWIHNEQFF. The DNA for the CDR3 is TGCAGCGTTGCTAAGGGCGTGTGGATTCACAATGAGCAGTTCTTC.

V usage is TRBV5-6 and J usage is TRBJ2-6; TRBD1 matches at 11 bases. CDR3 length: 21 amino acids. Germline CDR1 SGHDT, CDR2 YYEEEE. The junction had 11 bases not matched to a gene; V was cut back by 0 bases and J by 0 bases. The CDR3 DNA reads as TGTGCCAGCAGCTTGGGGCCGAAGGACAGGGGGCGATGCTCTGGGGCCAACGTCCTGACTTTC. Its translation is CASSLGPKDRGRCSGANVLTF.

V usage is TRBV20-1 and J usage is TRBJ1-5; D may be TRBD1 (5 bases). CDR3 length: 13 amino acids. CDR1 and CDR2 (germline): DFQATT, SNEGSKA (reference sequence). Trimming removed 5 bases from V and 3 bases from J, with 11 bases in between. The CDR3 region is CSAWDGYNQPQHF. DNA of the CDR3: TGCAGTGCTTGGGACGGTTACAATCAGCCCCAGCATTTT.

The chain uses TRBV7-2 and TRBJ2-5, with 11 bases fitting TRBD2. The J call is in doubt because the DNA end fits TRBJ2-1 better. The length of the CDR3 is 15 residues. Germline lookup yields CDR1 SGHTA and CDR2 FQGNSA. As DNA, the CDR3 is TGTGCCAGCAGCTTAGGACTAGCGGGATACGCTGAGCAGTTCTTC. It encodes CASSLGLAGYAEQFF.

This clonotype was counted a few times. The chain carries TRBV28 and TRBJ1-1, with TRBD1 identical over 7 bases. CDR3 length equals 14 residues. Germline loops: CDR1 MDHEN, CDR2 SYDVKM. With V trimmed by 3 bases and J by 5 bases, 6 bases remained unmatched. The DNA for the CDR3 is TGTGCCAGCAGTTTGAGGGGGCGGTGGACTGAAGCTTTCTTT. Residues: CASSLRGRWTEAFF.

This clonotype appeared a few times. The CDR3 reads CSAKGPGRPGELFF. The CDR3, as DNA: TGCAGTGCTAAAGGACCCGGGCGCCCCGGGGAGCTGTTTTTT. The chain couples TRBV20-1 to TRBJ2-2; D gene ambiguous. V was trimmed by 4 bases and J by 6 bases, leaving 15 bases between them. Germline CDR1 and CDR2: DFQATT and SNEGSKA (reference sequence). This CDR3 comprises 14 residues.